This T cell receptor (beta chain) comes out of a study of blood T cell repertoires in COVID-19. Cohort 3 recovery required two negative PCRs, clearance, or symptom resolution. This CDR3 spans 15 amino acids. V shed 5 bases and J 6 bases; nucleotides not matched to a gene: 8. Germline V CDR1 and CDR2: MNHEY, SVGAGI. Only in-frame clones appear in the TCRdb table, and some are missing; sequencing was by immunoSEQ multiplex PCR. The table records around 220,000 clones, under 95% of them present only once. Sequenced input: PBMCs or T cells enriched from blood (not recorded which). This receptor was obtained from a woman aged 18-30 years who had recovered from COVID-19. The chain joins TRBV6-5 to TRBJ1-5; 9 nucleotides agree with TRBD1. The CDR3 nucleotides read TGTGCCAGCAGTCAGACAGGGGGACTCGGTCAGCCCCAGCATTTT. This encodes CASSQTGGLGQPQHF.